Listed below are T cell receptor beta chains from one sample, sequenced in a study of blood T cell repertoires in COVID-19. The table came from immunoSEQ multiplex PCR; TCRdb's copy has only in-frame clones and leaves some out. The sample has 130,000 or so clones, approximately 80% seen once. The material sequenced was peripheral blood. These receptors originate from a woman between 55 and 75 years old with acute or convalescent COVID-19. Each CDR3 is given with its conserved first and last residue. A D gene is named only where the DNA matches it firmly. A row's size may be missing; if present it is once, few, many or a size class.

v_gene,j_gene,d_gene,abundance,CDR3nt,CDR3aa
TRBV2,TRBJ2-5,TRBD1,few,TGTGCCAGCAGTTACAGGGGCCAAGAGACCCAGTACTTC,CASSYRGQETQYF
TRBV30,TRBJ1-5,-,-,TGTGCCTGGAGCTCCCCCAGGGCAAATCAGCCCCAGCATTTT,CAWSSPRANQPQHF
TRBV19,TRBJ1-4,-,-,TGTGCCAGTAGCGTCCGAAGCGGCTTTTATAATGAAAAACTGTTTTTT,CASSVRSGFYNEKLFF
TRBV2,TRBJ1-4,TRBD1,-,TGTGCCAGCATGGGACAGGGGGCGCGAGGGGAAAAACTGTTTTTT,CASMGQGARGEKLFF
TRBV28,TRBJ1-1,TRBD1,-,TGTGCCAGCAGTTGGGGACAGGGGAGATGGAACACTGAAGCTTTCTTT,CASSWGQGRWNTEAFF
TRBV28,TRBJ1-1,TRBD1,-,TGTGCCAGCAGCCTCAGGGGGCCCGTGAACACTGAAGCTTTCTTT,CASSLRGPVNTEAFF
TRBV19,TRBJ1-2,-,-,TGTGCCAGTAGTATTAAGGAGCGGTCCTACACCTTC,CASSIKERSYTF
TRBV5-6,TRBJ1-1,-,-,TGTGCCAGCAGCCCCCCGGGGGGGACAATGGGCACTGAAGCTTTCTTT,CASSPPGGTMGTEAFF
TRBV7-6,TRBJ1-2,-,-,TGTGCCAGCAGCCCCCAGGAGAGGGCGGGTGGCTACACCTTC,CASSPQERAGGYTF
TRBV12-3/TRBV12-4,TRBJ2-3,-,-,TGTGCCAGCTTGTCGGGGATGACGGAGACGCAGTATTTT,CASLSGMTETQYF
TRBV7-2,TRBJ1-2,-,few,TGTGCCAGCAGGATGACAGGCCCCGTGGGCTATGGCTACACCTTC,CASRMTGPVGYGYTF
TRBV2,TRBJ2-4,-,-,TGTGCCAGCAGTGGAGCCGAGATAGCCAAAAACATTCAGTACTTC,CASSGAEIAKNIQYF
TRBV7-3,TRBJ2-2,-,-,TGTGCCAGCAGCTTAGTAGGAGGGGTCACCGGGGAGCTGTTTTTT,CASSLVGGVTGELFF
TRBV12-2,TRBJ2-7,-,-,TGTGCAAGTCGCTCACAAACAGGAAAGCAGTACTTC,CASRSQTGKQYF
TRBV4-1,TRBJ1-4,TRBD1,-,TGCGCCAGCAGCCCCCGGGACAGGGCGATTGCAACTAATGAAAAACTGTTTTTT,CASSPRDRAIATNEKLFF
TRBV25-1,TRBJ1-4,TRBD1,-,TGTGCCAGCAGGGACAGGGGGGACTGGGAAAAACTGTTTTTT,CASRDRGDWEKLFF
TRBV5-1,TRBJ1-4,TRBD1,once,TGCGCCAGCAGCTTGGTACAGGGGGGAGAAAAACTGTTTTTT,CASSLVQGGEKLFF
TRBV5-5,TRBJ2-1,-,-,TGTGCCAGCAGTATTAGCGGTTTCTCCTACAATGAGCAGTTCTTC,CASSISGFSYNEQFF
TRBV7-2,TRBJ2-7,-,once,TGTGCCAGCAGCTTATTGGGTCGAGGTACCTACGAGCAGTACTTC,CASSLLGRGTYEQYF
TRBV10-3,TRBJ1-5,-,-,TGTGCCATCAGTGAGTCGAAGGCAGGTAGCAATCAGCCCCAGCATTTT,CAISESKAGSNQPQHF
TRBV12-3/TRBV12-4,TRBJ2-1,-,-,TGTGCCAGCGCGGCCGGGAATACAATTGAGCAGTTCTTC,CASAAGNTIEQFF
TRBV27,TRBJ2-1,-,-,TGTGCCAGCAGTTTCTCTGCCTACAATGAGCAGTTCTTC,CASSFSAYNEQFF
TRBV5-6,TRBJ2-2,-,-,TGTGCCAGCAGCTTGTATGGGGCAACCGGGGAGCTGTTTTTT,CASSLYGATGELFF
TRBV3-1/TRBV3-2,TRBJ1-4,TRBD1,-,TGTGCCAGCAGCTGGGACAGGAGGGAAGAAAAACTGTTTTTT,CASSWDRREEKLFF
TRBV3-1/TRBV3-2,TRBJ1-1,TRBD1,-,TGTGCCAGCAGGACAGGGACAGGGAACACTGAAGCTTTCTTT,CASRTGTGNTEAFF
TRBV11-2,TRBJ2-2,-,-,TGTGCCAGCAGCTTAGTATTTGTGACAGGGAACACCGGGGAGCTGTTTTTT,CASSLVFVTGNTGELFF
TRBV7-9,TRBJ1-5,-,-,TGTGCCAGCAGCCCAGGCGGGACTGCCCGGTCGGATCAGCCCCAGCATTTT,CASSPGGTARSDQPQHF
TRBV20-1,TRBJ2-5,TRBD2,few,TGCAGTGCTAGTGGGACTAGCGATCAAGAGACCCAGTACTTC,CSASGTSDQETQYF